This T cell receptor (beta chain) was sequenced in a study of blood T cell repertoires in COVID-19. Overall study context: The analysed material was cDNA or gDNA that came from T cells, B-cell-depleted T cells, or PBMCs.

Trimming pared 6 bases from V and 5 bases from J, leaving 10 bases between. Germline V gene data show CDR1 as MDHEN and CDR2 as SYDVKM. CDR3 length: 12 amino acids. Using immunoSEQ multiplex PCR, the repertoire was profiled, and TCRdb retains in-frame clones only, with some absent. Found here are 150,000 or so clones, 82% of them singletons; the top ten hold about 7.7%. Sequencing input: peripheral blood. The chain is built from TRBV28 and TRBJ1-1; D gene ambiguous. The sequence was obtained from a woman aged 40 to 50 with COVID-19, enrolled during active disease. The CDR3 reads CASRHPWTEAFF. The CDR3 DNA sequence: TGTGCCAGCAGACACCCGTGGACTGAAGCTTTCTTT.